The 23 T cell receptor beta chains presented below share a single source sample, sequenced in a study of cytomegalovirus exposure and HLA in healthy donors. The PCR made use of 60 Vbeta and 13 Jbeta primers. The data were produced by immunoSEQ multiplex PCR, yet TCRdb's version contains in-frame clones alone and is incomplete. Among 170,000 or so clones, around 80% were seen once, and the ten largest hold 1%. Specimen: PBMCs. The receptor source for this set is a woman aged 50 to 60 in good health and CMV-seropositive.

V and J are TRBV7-2 and TRBJ1-4, with D possibly TRBD1 on 6 matching bases. The germline gives CDR1 SGHTA, CDR2 FQGNSA. The CDR3 spans 15 residues. The ends were cut back, 5 bases at V and 3 bases at J, with 13 bases in the middle. CDR3 region: CASSQGDTANEKLFF. In nucleotides, the CDR3 is TGTGCCAGCAGCCAAGGGGACACAGCTAATGAAAAACTGTTTTTT.

The CDR3 sequence: CASSLTSGGAGTQYF. Here the CDR3 DNA reads TGTGCCAGTAGTCTGACTAGCGGGGGGGCCGGGACCCAGTACTTC. The J gene is TRBJ2-5, the V gene TRBV19; 14 bases fit TRBD2. Germline lookup yields CDR1 LNHDA and CDR2 SQIVND (reference sequence). V was clipped by 5 bases and J by 7 bases; unmatched bases: 6. The CDR3 covers 15 residues.

The V gene is TRBV4-2, the J gene TRBJ2-5; possible D gene TRBD1, 8 bases. V shed 3 bases and J shed 3 bases, with 17 bases lying between them. Germline V lookup: CDR1 LGHNA, CDR2 YNFKEQ. CDR3 size: 16 residues. The CDR3 loop is CASSHLTGEGEETQYF. In nucleotides, the CDR3 is TGTGCCAGCAGCCACCTGACAGGGGAGGGTGAAGAGACCCAGTACTTC.

The gene calls are TRBV25-1 and TRBJ2-5; TRBD2 matches at 8 bases. The J call may be mistaken, given a closer DNA end match to TRBJ2-7. This CDR3 comprises 18 residues. Germline V gene sequence: CDR1 MGHDK, CDR2 SYGVNS. CDR3 nucleotides: TGTGCCAGCAGTTTTTTACAGGTCGAGCGGGAGTTCCTCGACGAGCAGTACTTC. It specifies CASSFLQVEREFLDEQYF.

In this sample, this clone turned up a few times. The chain links TRBV29-1 to TRBJ1-1; D is unresolved. The CDR3 covers 11 residues. Germline CDR1 is SQVTM and CDR2 is ANQGSEA. Trimming removed 4 bases at V and 10 bases at J, with 13 bases between. CDR3 residues: CSVAPGRIAFF. CDR3 nucleotide sequence: TGCAGCGTTGCCCCGGGTCGGATAGCTTTCTTT.

The chain is built from TRBV19 and TRBJ1-5, with D tentatively TRBD1 (5 bases). The CDR3 covers 14 residues. Germline V lookup: CDR1 LNHDA, CDR2 SQIVND (reference sequence). The ends were cut back, 5 bases at V and 0 bases at J, with 8 bases in the middle. The CDR3 region has the DNA TGTGCCAGTAGTGCAGGGTATAGCAATCAGCCCCAGCATTTT. It codes for CASSAGYSNQPQHF.

The chain carries TRBV29-1 and TRBJ1-1; weak D call: TRBD1 (6 bases). Germline CDR1 reads SQVTM; CDR2 reads ANQGSEA. CDR3 length equals 13 residues. With 7 bases removed from V and 3 bases from J, the gap between germline ends came to 15 bases. The CDR3 DNA is TGCAGCGGACGGGGGGGCAGGGACACTGAAGCTTTCTTT. This encodes CSGRGGRDTEAFF.

This chain uses TRBV5-6 with TRBJ2-7, with 8 bases that match TRBD1. With 3 bases clipped from V and 2 bases from J, the junction kept 10 bases outside the gene matches. From germline, CDR1 is SGHDT and CDR2 YYEEEE. This CDR3 is built from 16 residues. In DNA, the CDR3 is TGTGCCAGCAGCTGGCCGGGACAGGATCGGACCTACGAGCAGTACTTC. It codes for CASSWPGQDRTYEQYF.

The gene calls are TRBV27 and TRBJ2-6; D not certain. The CDR3 is 15 amino acids. The germline V gene has CDR1 MNHEY and CDR2 SMNVEV (reference sequence). V was trimmed by 3 bases and J by 2 bases, leaving 8 bases between them. The CDR3 DNA follows: TGTGCCAGCAGTTTGCAGGATACTGGGGCCAACGTCCTGACTTTC. Residues: CASSLQDTGANVLTF.

The rearrangement joins TRBV29-1 to TRBJ1-2, with D tentatively TRBD1 (5 bases). The CDR3 length is 16 residues. Germline assignment: CDR1 SQVTM and CDR2 ANQGSEA. V gave up 5 bases and J gave up 1 base, with 20 bases separating them. The CDR3 nucleotides read TGCAGCGTTCCGTTCAGAGCGCGGGGGGTTAACTATGGCTACACCTTC. Protein product: CSVPFRARGVNYGYTF.

The V gene is TRBV14, the J gene TRBJ1-1; no clear D. The V gene lost 4 bases and the J gene lost 2 bases, with 5 bases spanning the gap. This CDR3 is built from 12 residues. Germline-derived CDR1 and CDR2 are SGHDN and FVKESK. The CDR3 bases are TGTGCCAGCAGCCCAATCAACACTGAAGCTTTCTTT. Translated, it gives CASSPINTEAFF.

The rearrangement uses TRBV6-4 and TRBJ2-7; 9 bases line up with TRBD2. This CDR3 spans 15 amino acids. Germline trimming cut 0 bases from V and 0 bases from J; bases unmatched to any gene: 0. Looked up from germline, CDR1 is MRHNA and CDR2 is SNTAGT. Written as DNA, the CDR3 is TGTGCCAGCAGTGACTCTAGCGGGAGCTCCTACGAGCAGTACTTC. It codes for CASSDSSGSSYEQYF.

This chain's CDR3 is CASRSQGNTEAFF. DNA for the CDR3: TGTGCCAGCAGGTCTCAGGGAAACACTGAAGCTTTCTTT. The rearrangement links TRBV6-4 to TRBJ1-1, with a tentative D call TRBD1 (5 bases). Germline V gene data show CDR1 as MRHNA and CDR2 as SNTAGT. The germline V and J ends were trimmed by 6 bases and 2 bases, with 10 bases remaining between them. This CDR3 is 13 amino acids long.

This chain uses TRBV3-2 with TRBJ1-3; the D call of TRBD1 is as the table states it, not checked on the DNA. TRBV3-2 is given as a pseudogene. This CDR3 has 9 amino acids. For the CDR3, the DNA is TGTGCCAGCCAAAACACCATATATTTT. It is translated as CASQNTIYF.

The chain couples TRBV6-5 to TRBJ1-5, with TRBD1 as a possible D gene (5 bases). CDR1 and CDR2 (germline): MNHEY, SVGAGI. The CDR3 length is 14 residues. V was trimmed by 2 bases and J by 5 bases, leaving 10 bases between them. The CDR3 DNA follows: TGTGCCAGCAGTTACAGGGGCGCGGATCAGCCCCAGCATTTT. This encodes CASSYRGADQPQHF.

The chain recombines TRBV10-3 with TRBJ2-1, with 9 nucleotides matching TRBD2. With V trimmed by 0 bases and J by 6 bases, 6 bases remained unmatched. CDR3 length: 16 amino acids. Germline CDR1 reads ENHRY; CDR2 reads SYGVKD. CDR3 in DNA: TGTGCCATCAGTGAGTCGATTGGACTAGCGCCCAATGAGCAGTTCTTC. Its translation is CAISESIGLAPNEQFF.

V gene TRBV9 combines with J gene TRBJ2-2; D call uncertain. From germline, CDR1 is SGDLS and CDR2 YYNGEE. V shed 3 bases and J shed 1 base, with 7 bases lying between them. This CDR3 has 14 amino acids. The CDR3 loop reads CASSAVKNTGELFF. CDR3 nucleotide sequence: TGTGCCAGCAGCGCGGTCAAGAACACCGGGGAGCTGTTTTTT.

A few counts support this clone. This chain links TRBV6-5 with TRBJ1-2, with 8 positions matching TRBD1. CDR3 length: 13 residues. Germline loops: CDR1 MNHEY, CDR2 SVGAGI. Germline trimming cut 5 bases from V and 6 bases from J; bases unmatched to any gene: 5. For the CDR3, the DNA is TGTGCCAGCAGTCGCCTGACAGGGGATGGCTACACCTTC. This sequence encodes CASSRLTGDGYTF.

The chain couples TRBV7-9 to TRBJ2-3, with TRBD1 matching over 8 bases. The CDR3 contains 18 residues. With V trimmed by 5 bases and J by 2 bases, 15 bases remained unmatched. In germline, CDR1 is SEHNR, CDR2 FQNEAQ (reference sequence). The CDR3 sequence is CASSTMRTGSPHTDTQYF. CDR3 bases: TGTGCCAGCAGCACGATGCGGACAGGGAGTCCCCACACAGATACGCAGTATTTT.

For this clone: Additional DNA sequences in this sample encode the identical CDR3. The J gene is TRBJ2-2, the V gene TRBV7-9; TRBD2 matches at 11 bases. The CDR3 length is 15 residues. The germline CDR1 and CDR2 sequences are SEHNR and FQNEAQ (reference sequence). Losses at the gene ends were 5 bases for V and 4 bases for J; bases not matched to a gene: 3. In DNA form, the CDR3 reads TGTGCCAGCAGCCCAACTAGCGGGAGCACCGGGGAGCTGTTTTTT. As protein: CASSPTSGSTGELFF.

The chain combines TRBV12-5 with TRBJ2-5; 8 bases are a match to TRBD1. Germline V gene lookup returns CDR1 LGHNT and CDR2 FRNRAP. Unmatched junction bases numbered 2, after V lost 3 bases and J lost 5 bases. This CDR3 spans 13 amino acids. CDR3: CASGLSGGETQYF. DNA of the CDR3: TGTGCTAGTGGTTTATCAGGGGGCGAGACCCAGTACTTC. The full variable domain, its missing parts supplied by reference TRBV12-5 and TRBJ2-5, is DARVTQTPRHKVTEMGQEVTMRCQPILGHNTVFWYRQTMMQGLELLAYFRNRAPLDDSGMPKDRFSAEMPDATLATLKIQPSEPRDSAVYFCASGLSGGETQYFGPGTRLLVL.

This chain links TRBV9 with TRBJ2-7; 7 nucleotides agree with TRBD1. Germline CDR1 reads SGDLS; CDR2 reads YYNGEE. The length of the CDR3 is 14 residues. The trim removed 4 bases at V and 9 bases at J, leaving 13 bases unmatched. The CDR3 bases are TGTGCCAGCAGCCCCGACAGGGTCTCGTCGGTGCAGTACTTC. It translates to CASSPDRVSSVQYF.

On this clone itself: The junction departs from germline at one end; a sequencing error may be responsible. The chain couples TRBV7-7 to TRBJ2-2; D ambiguous. The CDR3 has 15 amino acids. Germline assignment: CDR1 SSHAT and CDR2 FNYEAQ (reference sequence). Written as DNA, the CDR3 is TGTGCTAGCAGACCCACCGCAGGCTTGGTCGGGGAGCTGTTTTTT. As protein: CASRPTAGLVGELFF.